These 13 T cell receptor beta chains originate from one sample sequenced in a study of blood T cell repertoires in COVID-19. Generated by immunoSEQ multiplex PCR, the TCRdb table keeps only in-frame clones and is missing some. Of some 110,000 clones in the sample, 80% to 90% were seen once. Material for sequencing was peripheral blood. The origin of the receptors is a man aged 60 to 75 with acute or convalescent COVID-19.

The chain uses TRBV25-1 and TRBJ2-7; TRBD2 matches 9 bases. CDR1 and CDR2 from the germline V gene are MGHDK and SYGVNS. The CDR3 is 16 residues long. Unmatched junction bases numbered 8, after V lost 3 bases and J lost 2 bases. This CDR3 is CASSDALTSGPYEQYF. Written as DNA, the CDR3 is TGTGCCAGCAGTGACGCCCTGACTAGCGGACCCTACGAGCAGTACTTC.

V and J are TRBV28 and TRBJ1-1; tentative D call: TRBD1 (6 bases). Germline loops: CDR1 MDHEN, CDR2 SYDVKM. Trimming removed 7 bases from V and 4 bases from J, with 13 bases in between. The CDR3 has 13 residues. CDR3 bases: TGTGCCAGCAATGCACAGGGAAGCACTGAAGCTTTCTTT. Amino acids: CASNAQGSTEAFF.

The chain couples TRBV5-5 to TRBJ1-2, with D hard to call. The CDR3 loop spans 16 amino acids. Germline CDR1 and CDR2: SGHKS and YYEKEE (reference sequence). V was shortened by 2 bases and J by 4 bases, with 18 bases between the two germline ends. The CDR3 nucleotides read TGTGCCAGCAGCTTCAGGTACCAGGCCCTATTCTATGGCTACACCTTC. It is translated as CASSFRYQALFYGYTF.

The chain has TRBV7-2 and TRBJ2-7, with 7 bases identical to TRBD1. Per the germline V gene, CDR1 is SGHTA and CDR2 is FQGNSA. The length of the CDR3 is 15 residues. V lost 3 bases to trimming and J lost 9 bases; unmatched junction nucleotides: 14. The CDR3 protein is CASSLFKPTGDGQYF. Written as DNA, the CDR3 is TGTGCCAGCAGCTTGTTCAAACCAACAGGGGACGGGCAGTACTTC.

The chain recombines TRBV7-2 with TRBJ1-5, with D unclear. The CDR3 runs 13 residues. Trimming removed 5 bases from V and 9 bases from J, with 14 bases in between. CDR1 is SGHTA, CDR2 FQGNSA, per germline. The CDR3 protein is CASSPYEYMPQHF. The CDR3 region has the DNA TGTGCCAGCAGCCCCTACGAATATATGCCCCAGCATTTT.

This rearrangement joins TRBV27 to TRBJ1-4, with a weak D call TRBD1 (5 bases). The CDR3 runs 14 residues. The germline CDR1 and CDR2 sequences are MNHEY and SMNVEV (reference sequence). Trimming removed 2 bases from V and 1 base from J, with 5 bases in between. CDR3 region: CASSLQGTNEKLFF. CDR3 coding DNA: TGTGCCAGCAGTTTACAGGGAACTAATGAAAAACTGTTTTTT.

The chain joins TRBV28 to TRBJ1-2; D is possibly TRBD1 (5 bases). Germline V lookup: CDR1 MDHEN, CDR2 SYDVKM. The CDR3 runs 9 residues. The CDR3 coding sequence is TGTACCACGGGGGATGGCTACACCTTC. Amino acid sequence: CTTGDGYTF.

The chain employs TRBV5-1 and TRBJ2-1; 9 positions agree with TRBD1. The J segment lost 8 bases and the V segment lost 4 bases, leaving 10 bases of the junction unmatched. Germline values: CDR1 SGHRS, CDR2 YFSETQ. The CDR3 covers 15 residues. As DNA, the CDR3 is TGCGCCAGCAGCCGGCAGGGGACAGGGAGGGATGAGCAGTTCTTC. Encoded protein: CASSRQGTGRDEQFF.

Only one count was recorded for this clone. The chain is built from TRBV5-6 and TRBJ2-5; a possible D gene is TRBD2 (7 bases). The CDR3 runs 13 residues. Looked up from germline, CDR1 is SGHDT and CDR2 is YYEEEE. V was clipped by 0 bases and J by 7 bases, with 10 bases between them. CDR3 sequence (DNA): TGTGCCAGCAGCTTGGACCGGGGGGCGACCCAGTACTTC. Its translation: CASSLDRGATQYF.

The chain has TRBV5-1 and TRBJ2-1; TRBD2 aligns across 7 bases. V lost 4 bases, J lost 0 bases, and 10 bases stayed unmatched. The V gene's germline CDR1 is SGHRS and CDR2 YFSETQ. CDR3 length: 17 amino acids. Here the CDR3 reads CASSPQTGGSSYNEQFF. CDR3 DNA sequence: TGCGCCAGCAGCCCCCAAACGGGGGGTAGCTCCTACAATGAGCAGTTCTTC.

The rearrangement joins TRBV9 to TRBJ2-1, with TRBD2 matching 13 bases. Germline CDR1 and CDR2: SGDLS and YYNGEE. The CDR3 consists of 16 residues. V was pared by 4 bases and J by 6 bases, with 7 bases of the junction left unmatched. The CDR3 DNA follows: TGTGCCAGCAGCCCCATCGGGACTAGCGGGGTCAATGAGCAGTTCTTC. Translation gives CASSPIGTSGVNEQFF.

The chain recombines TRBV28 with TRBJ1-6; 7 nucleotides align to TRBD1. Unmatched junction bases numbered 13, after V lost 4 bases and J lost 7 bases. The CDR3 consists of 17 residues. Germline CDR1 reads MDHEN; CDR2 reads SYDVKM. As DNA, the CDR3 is TGTGCCAGCAGTTCTAAGGGGGCCTTCACCTTGAATTCACCCCTCCACTTT. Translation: CASSSKGAFTLNSPLHF.

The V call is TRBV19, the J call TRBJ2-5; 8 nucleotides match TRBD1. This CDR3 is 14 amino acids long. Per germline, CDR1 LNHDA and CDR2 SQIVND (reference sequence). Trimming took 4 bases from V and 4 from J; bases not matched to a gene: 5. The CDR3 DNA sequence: TGTGCCAGTAGTACTCGACAGGGGTCAGAGACCCAGTACTTC. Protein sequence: CASSTRQGSETQYF. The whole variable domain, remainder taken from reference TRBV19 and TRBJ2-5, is DGGITQSPKYLFRKEGQNVTLSCEQNLNHDAMYWYRQDPGQGLRLIYYSQIVNDFQKGDIAEGYSVSREKKESFPLTVTSAQKNPTAFYLCASSTRQGSETQYFGPGTRLLVL.